This T cell receptor beta chain was identified during a study of CD8 T cells in ankylosing spondylitis. General study findings and limits: Blood of patients with ankylosing spondylitis appeared to be characterized by a TCR beta motif of roughly eight highly homologous variants.

Quantitative barcoded 5'-RACE was used to prepare TCR beta libraries. TCRdb redid the calling of the 5' RACE reads with MiXCR, one entry per CDR3 protein. The sample has some 220,000 distinct CDR3 sequences, 5.5% to 7.5% seen once. The CDR3 length is 13 residues. Germline CDR1 is SEHNR and CDR2 is FQNEAQ (reference sequence). The V end was cut by 3 bases, the J end by 0 bases, with 4 bases between. This clonotype was detected ten times or more. Antigen: not known. The sequence derives from a male donor with ankylosing spondylitis. V usage is TRBV7-9 and J usage is TRBJ2-3; D ambiguous. The specimen was blood, either unsorted or a sorted T cell fraction (not recorded which). The CDR3 coding sequence is TGTGCCAGCAGCTTTGACAGCACAGATACGCAGTATTTT. Encoded protein: CASSFDSTDTQYF. The entire variable domain, with the rest obtained from reference TRBV7-9 and TRBJ2-3, is as follows: DTGVSQNPRHKITKRGQNVTFRCDPISEHNRLYWYRQTLGQGPEFLTYFQNEAQLEKSRLLSDRFSAERPKGSFSTLEIQRTEQGDSAMYLCASSFDSTDTQYFGPGTRLTVL.